These 24 T cell receptor beta chains share one sample of origin, sequenced in a study of cytomegalovirus exposure and HLA in healthy donors. Primers for the PCR totalled 60 Vbeta and 13 Jbeta. Clones were sequenced by immunoSEQ multiplex PCR, and TCRdb holds only the in-frame ones, with some missing. The table lists some 150,000 clones, around two thirds of them singletons. Material: PBMCs. These receptors were collected from a woman aged 60-75 years in good health and CMV-seropositive.

The chain couples TRBV5-4 to TRBJ1-2, with 9 nucleotides matching TRBD1. V shed 4 bases, J shed 3 bases, and the junction held 7 bases outside the gene matches. The CDR3 consists of 15 residues. Germline CDR1 and CDR2: SGHNT and YYREEE (reference sequence). CDR3 nucleotides: TGTGCCAGCAGCCCCCAGACAGGGGGAGACTATGGCTACACCTTC. Translation gives CASSPQTGGDYGYTF.

This chain joins TRBV7-7 and TRBJ1-1; 9 positions match TRBD1. The junction had 7 bases not matched to a gene; V was cut back by 4 bases and J by 4 bases. Per the germline V gene, CDR1 is SSHAT and CDR2 is FNYEAQ (reference sequence). CDR3 length equals 15 residues. As DNA, the CDR3 is TGTGCCAGCAGCTCCGGGACAGGGCGGAGCACTGAAGCTTTCTTT. Protein sequence: CASSSGTGRSTEAFF.

The chain joins TRBV2 to TRBJ1-1; 9 nucleotides line up with TRBD1. With V trimmed by 8 bases and J by 0 bases, 4 bases remained unmatched. This CDR3 is built from 14 residues. Germline assignment: CDR1 SNHLY and CDR2 FYNNEI. CDR3 protein: CASERTGVNTEAFF. Here the CDR3 DNA reads TGTGCCAGCGAGAGGACAGGGGTGAACACTGAAGCTTTCTTT.

This chain links TRBV10-2 with TRBJ1-6; the match to TRBD1 covers 11 bases. J lost 5 bases, V lost 3 bases, and 3 bases had no gene match. The CDR3 loop spans 16 amino acids. Germline V gene lookup returns CDR1 WSHSY and CDR2 SAAADI. The CDR3 DNA is TGCGCCAGCAGTGATGGGGACAGGGGGGATAATTCACCCCTCCACTTT. Translating it yields CASSDGDRGDNSPLHF.

The chain is built from TRBV7-6 and TRBJ2-7; 14 bases are a match to TRBD2. The germline V gene encodes CDR1 SGHVS and CDR2 FNYEAQ. The CDR3 is 15 residues long. V gave up 5 bases and J gave up 4 bases; unmatched junction bases: 4. In nucleotides, the CDR3 is TGTGCCAGCAGCCCCGGGACTAGCGGGAGTTACGAGCAGTACTTC. Amino acid sequence: CASSPGTSGSYEQYF.

The gene calls are TRBV6-1 and TRBJ1-5; D possibly corresponds to TRBD1 (6 bases). Trimming pared 7 bases from V and 5 bases from J, leaving 18 bases between. The CDR3 has 15 amino acids. Germline V gene sequence: CDR1 MNHNS, CDR2 SASEGT. CDR3 residues: CASTAQGRGDQPQHF. CDR3 nucleotides: TGTGCCAGCACAGCACAAGGCAGGGGCGATCAGCCCCAGCATTTT.

This clone was seen a handful of times. The rearrangement joins TRBV15 to TRBJ1-4; the D gene is possibly TRBD1 (5 bases). There are 14 residues in the CDR3. The germline gives CDR1 LNHNV, CDR2 YYDKDF (reference sequence). V lost 1 base to trimming and J lost 2 bases, with 5 bases between them. This CDR3 is CATSRGGTNEKLFF. For the CDR3, the DNA is TGTGCCACCAGCAGAGGGGGCACTAATGAAAAACTGTTTTTT.

The gene calls are TRBV5-8 and TRBJ2-1, with D perhaps TRBD1 (6 bases). Germline V gives CDR1 SGHTS, CDR2 YDEGEE. This CDR3 is 10 amino acids long. The V gene lost 1 base and the J gene lost 14 bases, with 7 bases spanning the gap. CDR3 sequence reads: CASSLKGEFF. CDR3 sequence (DNA): TGTGCCAGCAGCTTGAAGGGGGAGTTCTTC.

The chain joins TRBV20-1 to TRBJ1-2; a possible D gene is TRBD1 (5 bases). Germline V gene sequence: CDR1 DFQATT, CDR2 SNEGSKA (reference sequence). V lost 7 bases to trimming and J lost 5 bases, with 11 bases between them. This CDR3 is built from 11 residues. The CDR3 region is CSGPGLYGYTF. For the CDR3, the DNA is TGCAGTGGCCCGGGACTTTATGGCTACACCTTC.

The CDR3 reads CASSEIFGQNNQPQHF. In DNA, the CDR3 is TGTGCCAGCAGTGAAATTTTCGGACAGAACAATCAGCCCCAGCATTTT. This sequence joins TRBV2 and TRBJ1-5, with D maybe TRBD1 (6 bases). V lost 2 bases and J lost 3, with 14 bases in between. Germline V gene lookup returns CDR1 SNHLY and CDR2 FYNNEI. There are 16 residues in the CDR3.

The V gene is TRBV5-1, the J gene TRBJ2-7; tentative D call: TRBD1 (5 bases). Germline assignment: CDR1 SGHRS and CDR2 YFSETQ. This CDR3 is 14 amino acids long. The V gene lost 2 bases and the J gene lost 6 bases, with 15 bases spanning the gap. In DNA, the CDR3 is TGCGCCAGCAGCTTACTCGGACAAGGAACCGAGCAGTACTTC. Protein sequence: CASSLLGQGTEQYF. The full variable domain, completed using reference TRBV5-1 and TRBJ2-7, is KAGVTQTPRYLIKTRGQQVTLSCSPISGHRSVSWYQQTPGQGLQFLFEYFSETQRNKGNFPGRFSGRQFSNSRSEMNVSTLELGDSALYLCASSLLGQGTEQYFGPGTRLTVT.

The J gene is TRBJ1-2, the V gene TRBV28, with 8 bases matching TRBD1. This CDR3 region has 15 residues. Trimming took 5 bases from V and 4 from J; bases not matched to a gene: 9. Germline V gene data show CDR1 as MDHEN and CDR2 as SYDVKM. The CDR3: CASSRGQGNIYGYTF. CDR3 nucleotide sequence: TGTGCCAGCAGTCGAGGACAGGGTAATATCTATGGCTACACCTTC.

The rearrangement uses TRBV6-1 and TRBJ2-7, with a tentative D call TRBD1 (5 bases). V dropped 4 bases and J dropped 2 bases, with 18 bases sitting between them. Germline V gene data show CDR1 as MNHNS and CDR2 as SASEGT. The CDR3 totals 16 residues. The CDR3, as DNA: TGTGCCAGCAGTGCTGCGAGACAGATCCCAACCTACGAGCAGTACTTC. Translated: CASSAARQIPTYEQYF.

J is TRBJ2-3 and V is TRBV5-4, with 11 bases fitting TRBD2. The germline V gene has CDR1 SGHNT and CDR2 YYREEE (reference sequence). CDR3 length equals 16 residues. Trimming cost V 4 bases and J 2 bases; bases outside gene matches: 6. The CDR3 bases are TGTGCCAGCAGCACTGGGACTAGCGGACCCACAGATACGCAGTATTTT. Amino acid sequence: CASSTGTSGPTDTQYF.

The chain uses TRBV6-5 and TRBJ2-2, with 9 nucleotides matching TRBD1. V lost 9 bases and J lost 7; bases outside the gene matches: 6. The CDR3 loop spans 13 amino acids. Germline V gene data show CDR1 as MNHEY and CDR2 as SVGAGI. CDR3 sequence: CASNRGQGGELFF. DNA for the CDR3: TGTGCCAGTAACAGGGGGCAGGGCGGGGAGCTGTTTTTT.

This clone was seen a single time. The V call is TRBV9, the J call TRBJ1-1; D not resolved. V gave up 3 bases and J gave up 1 base, with 10 bases separating them. CDR1 SGDLS and CDR2 YYNGEE come from the germline V gene. This CDR3 is built from 14 residues. In DNA, the CDR3 is TGTGCCAGCAGCGCCGGGAGAACGAACACTGAAGCTTTCTTT. It specifies CASSAGRTNTEAFF.

The chain is built from TRBV9 and TRBJ2-5; D is unresolved. There are 12 residues in the CDR3. The V end was cut by 4 bases, the J end by 5 bases, with 9 bases between. The germline V gene has CDR1 SGDLS and CDR2 YYNGEE. As DNA, the CDR3 is TGTGCCAGCAGCCCCGGGTCCGAGACCCAGTACTTC. It encodes CASSPGSETQYF. The complete variable domain, with remaining parts taken from reference TRBV9 and TRBJ2-5, reads DSGVTQTPKHLITATGQRVTLRCSPRSGDLSVYWYQQSLDQGLQFLIQYYNGEERAKGNILERFSAQQFPDLHSELNLSSLELGDSALYFCASSPGSETQYFGPGTRLLVL.

The chain carries TRBV28 and TRBJ2-1; tentatively, D is TRBD1 (6 bases). There are 15 residues in the CDR3. CDR1 is MDHEN, CDR2 SYDVKM, per germline. Trimming took off 5 bases at V and 0 bases at J, with 11 bases between the two ends. CDR3 sequence: CASSHRDNSYNEQFF. The CDR3 bases are TGTGCCAGCAGTCACCGGGACAACTCCTACAATGAGCAGTTCTTC.

There are a few counts of this clone. V usage is TRBV2 and J usage is TRBJ1-4, with D uncertain. The V gene lost 5 bases and the J gene lost 3 bases, with 4 bases spanning the gap. Germline values: CDR1 SNHLY, CDR2 FYNNEI. CDR3 size: 12 residues. DNA of the CDR3: TGTGCCAGCAGTATATCTAATGAAAAACTGTTTTTT. Protein sequence: CASSISNEKLFF.

The genes are TRBV6-1 and TRBJ1-1, with unresolved D. Germline V gene data show CDR1 as MNHNS and CDR2 as SASEGT. The CDR3 is 16 amino acids. V gave up 1 base and J gave up 1 base, with 13 bases separating them. As DNA, the CDR3 is TGTGCCAGCAGTGAAGGGGCAGGCCCCCCGAACACTGAAGCTTTCTTT. Protein product: CASSEGAGPPNTEAFF.

The J gene is TRBJ1-2, the V gene TRBV28; tentative D call: TRBD1 (5 bases). V was trimmed by 7 bases and J by 0 bases, leaving 15 bases between them. This CDR3 is built from 15 residues. The V gene's germline CDR1 is MDHEN and CDR2 SYDVKM. As DNA, the CDR3 is TGTGCCAGCACAGGCAGGGCGGGGTCTAACTATGGCTACACCTTC. Protein product: CASTGRAGSNYGYTF.

This clone has a handful of counts. The rearrangement uses TRBV18 and TRBJ1-1, with TRBD1 identical over 9 bases. Trimming removed 2 bases from V and 0 bases from J; junction bases left unmatched: 4. The CDR3 spans 16 residues. Germline CDR1 and CDR2: KGHSH and LQKENI. The CDR3 is CASSPRTGGMNTEAFF. The CDR3 DNA follows: TGTGCCAGCTCACCAAGAACAGGGGGCATGAACACTGAAGCTTTCTTT. Supplemented by reference TRBV18 and TRBJ1-1, the full variable domain reads NAGVMQNPRHLVRRRGQEARLRCSPMKGHSHVYWYRQLPEEGLKFMVYLQKENIIDESGMPKERFSAEFPKEGPSILRIQQVVRGDSAAYFCASSPRTGGMNTEAFFGQGTRLTVV.

This clone was observed a handful of times. The chain employs TRBV5-1 and TRBJ1-2, with D unclear. Germline lookup yields CDR1 SGHRS and CDR2 YFSETQ. This CDR3 spans 13 amino acids. Between the trimmed V and J ends, which lost 0 bases and 3 bases, there was a span of 6 bases. The CDR3 loop reads CASSLDSYYGYTF. The DNA of the CDR3 is TGCGCCAGCAGCTTGGACAGCTACTATGGCTACACCTTC. The full variable domain, rest sourced from reference TRBV5-1 and TRBJ1-2, is KAGVTQTPRYLIKTRGQQVTLSCSPISGHRSVSWYQQTPGQGLQFLFEYFSETQRNKGNFPGRFSGRQFSNSRSEMNVSTLELGDSALYLCASSLDSYYGYTFGSGTRLTVV.

The rearrangement links TRBV27 to TRBJ2-2, with 10 bases identical to TRBD1. CDR3 size: 15 residues. V was clipped by 7 bases and J by 7 bases; unmatched bases: 9. Per the germline V gene, CDR1 is MNHEY and CDR2 is SMNVEV (reference sequence). CDR3 amino acids: CASTIRQGADGELFF. CDR3 DNA sequence: TGTGCCAGCACGATTAGACAGGGGGCCGACGGGGAGCTGTTTTTT.